The clone carrying this T cell receptor (beta chain) was picked up a small number of times. The data originate from a study of blood T cells in healthy people across ages. Together with a sample-barcoded 5' primer, a J-beta primer mix was included in a second PCR lasting roughly 6 to 12 cycles. TCRdb redid the calling of the 5' RACE reads with MiXCR, one entry per CDR3 protein. Of 710,000 or so distinct CDR3 sequences in the sample, 22% were seen once. Germline V lookup: CDR1 SGHRS, CDR2 YFSETQ. This CDR3 region has 15 residues. V was cut by 3 bases and J by 1 base, with 12 bases left in between. V usage is TRBV5-1 and J usage is TRBJ2-3, with a tentative D call TRBD1 (5 bases). Sequencing was done on a sample of blood. The TCR was taken from an older man in good health. The DNA of the CDR3 is TGCGCCAGCAGCTCGGCGACAGTGGGCACAGATACGCAGTATTTT. Translation gives CASSSATVGTDTQYF.